Listed here are 30 T cell receptor beta chains from one sample, sequenced in a study of cytomegalovirus exposure and HLA in healthy donors. The study ran its PCR with 60 Vbeta and 13 Jbeta primers. Repertoires were generated with immunoSEQ multiplex PCR, while TCRdb's copy carries only in-frame clones and drops some. The table shows approximately 170,000 clones, with roughly four fifths occurring only once. The sequenced material came from PBMCs. The receptors stem from a woman aged 25 to 39 in good health and CMV-seropositive.

The table lists this clone with a count of one. V is TRBV5-4 and J is TRBJ2-5; D is perhaps TRBD2 (6 bases). Germline CDR1 SGHNT, CDR2 YYREEE (reference sequence). The CDR3 runs to 15 residues. Trimming shortened V by 2 bases and J by 4 bases, and 15 bases separated the two germline ends. The CDR3 DNA sequence: TGTGCCAGCAGCTTCCCCGGGAGAACCCCAGAGACCCAGTACTTC. It encodes CASSFPGRTPETQYF.

The CDR3 reads CASSSPGQSRYEQYF. The CDR3 DNA reads as TGTGCCAGTAGCTCCCCGGGACAGTCCCGCTACGAGCAGTACTTC. The chain links TRBV19 to TRBJ2-7, with TRBD1 matching 7 bases. V shed 6 bases, J shed 3 bases, and the junction held 11 bases outside the gene matches. This CDR3 has 15 amino acids. Germline assignment: CDR1 LNHDA and CDR2 SQIVND (reference sequence).

V gene TRBV7-9 combines with J gene TRBJ1-3; the D is unclear. The CDR3 runs to 16 residues. V lost 3 bases, J lost 2 bases, and 14 bases lay in between. The germline CDR1 and CDR2 sequences are SEHNR and FQNEAQ (reference sequence). CDR3 bases: TGTGCCAGCAGCTTGGACTCCTCGGCCCCTGGAAACACCATATATTTT. Protein sequence: CASSLDSSAPGNTIYF.

This clone was observed once. The chain couples TRBV10-3 to TRBJ2-7; the D is unclear. Trimming took off 4 bases at V and 3 bases at J, with 10 bases between the two ends. Germline values: CDR1 ENHRY, CDR2 SYGVKD. The length of the CDR3 is 13 residues. The CDR3 bases are TGTGCCATCAGTGTGACATCAAACTACGAGCAGTACTTC. It codes for CAISVTSNYEQYF.

V gene TRBV2 combines with J gene TRBJ2-7; 8 bases agree with TRBD2. Looked up from germline, CDR1 is SNHLY and CDR2 is FYNNEI. J lost 1 base, V lost 3 bases, and 8 bases had no gene match. This CDR3 has 16 residues. The CDR3 bases are TGTGCCAGCAGTGATCCCCATAGCGGGGATTCCTACGAGCAGTACTTC. Encoded protein: CASSDPHSGDSYEQYF.

J is TRBJ2-7 and V is TRBV6-1, with D perhaps TRBD1 (5 bases). CDR1 MNHNS and CDR2 SASEGT come from the germline V gene. This CDR3 comprises 11 residues. Trimming cost V 7 bases and J 6 bases, with 10 bases left between them. CDR3 amino acids: CASKKGAEQYF. The CDR3 bases are TGTGCCAGCAAAAAAGGGGCCGAGCAGTACTTC.

This clone occurred once. The V call is TRBV28, the J call TRBJ2-7, with 8 bases that match TRBD2. V trimming: 5 bases; J trimming: 5 bases; junction bases outside the gene matches: 8. CDR3 size: 14 residues. Looked up from germline, CDR1 is MDHEN and CDR2 is SYDVKM. The CDR3 sequence: CASSAYGGGHEQYF. Written as DNA, the CDR3 is TGTGCCAGCAGTGCCTACGGGGGGGGCCACGAGCAGTACTTC.

This clone was recorded only once. This sequence joins TRBV5-1 and TRBJ2-2, with D unclear. Germline V gene lookup returns CDR1 SGHRS and CDR2 YFSETQ. Between the trimmed V and J ends, which lost 2 bases and 2 bases, there was a span of 10 bases. This CDR3 has 15 amino acids. The CDR3: CASSFGGRNTGELFF. The CDR3, as DNA: TGCGCCAGCAGCTTTGGCGGTCGAAACACCGGGGAGCTGTTTTTT.

Concerning this clone: This same CDR3 is encoded by further DNA sequences in the sample. The chain couples TRBV6-5 to TRBJ2-3, with a weak D call TRBD2 (6 bases). Trimming took 2 bases from V and 2 from J, leaving 11 bases between them. Germline V gene sequence: CDR1 MNHEY, CDR2 SVGAGI. There are 15 residues in the CDR3. In nucleotides, the CDR3 is TGTGCCAGCAGTTACGGCGGGGCGAACACAGATACGCAGTATTTT. Translation gives CASSYGGANTDTQYF.

Only a few counts were recorded for this clone. The chain is built from TRBV11-2 and TRBJ2-7; 8 bases map to TRBD1. This CDR3 is 14 amino acids long. Trimming cost V 5 bases and J 2 bases; bases outside gene matches: 5. Germline V gene lookup returns CDR1 SGHAT and CDR2 FQNNGV. The DNA of the CDR3 is TGTGCCAGCAGCGCCGGGACAGGTCCCTACGAGCAGTACTTC. As protein: CASSAGTGPYEQYF.

This clone was counted a few times. CDR3 DNA sequence: TGTGCCAGCAGCCCGGGAGGGGGTAGGACTGAAGCTTTCTTT. This gives the protein CASSPGGGRTEAFF. This rearrangement joins TRBV5-4 to TRBJ1-1; TRBD1 might be the D (6 bases). V lost 4 bases to trimming and J lost 5 bases, with 15 bases between them. This CDR3 has 14 amino acids. Germline V gene data show CDR1 as SGHNT and CDR2 as YYREEE (reference sequence).

V and J are TRBV2 and TRBJ2-5; 13 bases align to TRBD2. The end of the DNA aligns better with TRBJ2-7, so the J call may be wrong. The germline CDR1 and CDR2 sequences are SNHLY and FYNNEI. The CDR3 contains 13 residues. In DNA, the CDR3 is TGTGCCAGCAGGGGACTAGCGGGGTACGAGCAGTACTTC. This sequence encodes CASRGLAGYEQYF.

V and J are TRBV6-1 and TRBJ1-2; 8 bases map to TRBD1. CDR1 and CDR2 (germline): MNHNS, SASEGT. CDR3 length: 11 residues. The junction had 1 base not matched to a gene; V was cut back by 7 bases and J by 6 bases. In nucleotides, the CDR3 is TGTGCCAGCAAGACAGGGGATGGCTACACCTTC. Encoded protein: CASKTGDGYTF.

The V call is TRBV5-1, the J call TRBJ1-1; 9 nucleotides agree with TRBD1. Looked up from germline, CDR1 is SGHRS and CDR2 is YFSETQ. Losses at the gene ends were 6 bases for V and 4 bases for J; bases not matched to a gene: 4. CDR3 length equals 13 residues. The CDR3 bases are TGCGCCAGCACCCGACAGGGGGGCACTGAAGCTTTCTTT. Its protein is CASTRQGGTEAFF.

This chain links TRBV19 with TRBJ1-5, with D tentatively TRBD1 (5 bases). Germline loops: CDR1 LNHDA, CDR2 SQIVND (reference sequence). CDR3 length equals 13 residues. The V end was cut by 4 bases, the J end by 6 bases, with 10 bases between. The CDR3 region has the DNA TGTGCCAGTAGTAGGGGCTCTGCTCAGCCCCAGCATTTT. Translating it yields CASSRGSAQPQHF.

The chain links TRBV19 to TRBJ2-5; 7 bases align to TRBD1. The J call is in doubt because the DNA end fits TRBJ2-7 better. CDR1 is LNHDA and CDR2 is SQIVND in the germline V gene (reference sequence). This CDR3 has 13 amino acids. CDR3 sequence reads: CASSEDRSYEQYF. The CDR3, as DNA: TGTGCCAGTAGTGAGGACAGGAGCTACGAGCAGTACTTC.

This rearrangement joins TRBV7-6 to TRBJ2-1; 7 bases line up with TRBD2. V gave up 0 bases and J gave up 7 bases; unmatched junction bases: 3. The CDR3 spans 14 residues. Germline CDR1 and CDR2: SGHVS and FNYEAQ. The CDR3 reads CASSLAGGPNEQFF. The CDR3 nucleotides are TGTGCCAGCAGCTTAGCGGGAGGGCCGAATGAGCAGTTCTTC.

DNA for the CDR3: TGTGCCAGCAGCTTAGGTTTTCGGGCTGGGGCCAACGTCCTGACTTTC. This gives the protein CASSLGFRAGANVLTF. The chain links TRBV11-2 to TRBJ2-6; D unresolved. The germline V gene encodes CDR1 SGHAT and CDR2 FQNNGV. CDR3 length: 16 residues. The V end was cut by 1 base, the J end by 2 bases, with 9 bases between.

The chain is built from TRBV5-1 and TRBJ2-2, with D maybe TRBD2 (5 bases). The CDR3 consists of 14 residues. Trimming shortened V by 2 bases and J by 4 bases, and 9 bases separated the two germline ends. The germline V gene encodes CDR1 SGHRS and CDR2 YFSETQ. The CDR3 DNA is TGCGCCAGCAGCTTCGAGGGAGCCACCGGGGAGCTGTTTTTT. It codes for CASSFEGATGELFF.

In this sample, this clone turned up a few times. V usage is TRBV6-1 and J usage is TRBJ2-7, with TRBD1 identical over 10 bases. Unmatched junction bases numbered 3, after V lost 5 bases and J lost 2 bases. The CDR3 covers 14 residues. Germline CDR1 MNHNS, CDR2 SASEGT. CDR3 nucleotides: TGTGCCAGCAGTTATGGACAGGGGGCCTACGAGCAGTACTTC. Translation gives CASSYGQGAYEQYF.

V and J are TRBV12-5 and TRBJ2-1, with 10 bases aligning to TRBD2. CDR3 length: 16 residues. Looked up from germline, CDR1 is LGHNT and CDR2 is FRNRAP. With V trimmed by 6 bases and J by 6 bases, 11 bases remained unmatched. CDR3 residues: CASGNPSTSGINEQFF. Written as DNA, the CDR3 is TGTGCTAGTGGGAATCCATCCACTAGCGGGATCAATGAGCAGTTCTTC.

This clone was picked up a small number of times. CDR3 DNA: TGTGCCAGCAGTGAAGATCCGGGACAGGGGGCAAGCGAGCAGTTCTTC. This translates into CASSEDPGQGASEQFF. The chain carries TRBV6-1 and TRBJ2-1; 12 nucleotides align to TRBD1. The V gene end was trimmed by 1 base and the J gene end by 10 bases; junction bases not matched to a gene: 8. The CDR3 covers 16 residues. From germline, CDR1 is MNHNS and CDR2 SASEGT.

This chain uses TRBV5-1 with TRBJ2-1; TRBD2 matches 13 bases. J gave up 9 bases and V 5 bases, and 14 bases lay outside the gene matches. Germline CDR1 and CDR2: SGHRS and YFSETQ. The CDR3 consists of 17 residues. The chain's CDR3 is CASSEDPTSGRLGEQFF. CDR3 bases: TGCGCCAGCAGTGAGGACCCGACTAGCGGGAGGCTTGGTGAGCAGTTCTTC.

This clone was detected once. The V gene is TRBV6-1, the J gene TRBJ2-7; 7 bases map to TRBD2. The trim removed 7 bases at V and 6 bases at J, leaving 12 bases unmatched. Germline CDR1 and CDR2: MNHNS and SASEGT. The CDR3 covers 14 residues. The CDR3 nucleotides are TGTGCCAGCATGGGCTGGGGAGGGCCTCCCGAGCAGTACTTC. Protein product: CASMGWGGPPEQYF.

The chain is built from TRBV28 and TRBJ2-7, with 10 bases matching TRBD1. The CDR3 is made up of 15 amino acids. Unmatched junction bases numbered 12, after V lost 6 bases and J lost 7 bases. CDR1 is MDHEN, CDR2 SYDVKM, per germline. CDR3 DNA: TGTGCCAGCAGCCCACTGACAGGGGGCTTAGGGGAGCAGTACTTC. Its protein is CASSPLTGGLGEQYF.

The rearrangement joins TRBV6-5 to TRBJ1-2; D might be TRBD1 (5 bases). Germline V gene sequence: CDR1 MNHEY, CDR2 SVGAGI. The CDR3 consists of 13 residues. V was trimmed by 2 bases and J by 8 bases, leaving 12 bases between them. For the CDR3, the DNA is TGTGCCAGCAGTTACGGGCGGGGGTTGGGCTACACCTTC. Translation: CASSYGRGLGYTF.

This rearrangement joins TRBV5-1 to TRBJ2-7, with 8 bases that match TRBD1. There are 18 residues in the CDR3. Germline loops: CDR1 SGHRS, CDR2 YFSETQ. J lost 5 bases, V lost 0 bases, and 16 bases had no gene match. CDR3 nucleotides: TGCGCCAGCAGCTTGGCTTCCACTCCGACAGGGGTAAAGAACGAGCAGTACTTC. Translation gives CASSLASTPTGVKNEQYF.

This chain links TRBV2 with TRBJ1-5, with TRBD1 as a possible D gene (5 bases). This CDR3 is 15 amino acids long. V was cut by 6 bases and J by 0 bases, with 12 bases left in between. CDR1 is SNHLY and CDR2 is FYNNEI in the germline V gene. Here the CDR3 reads CASRAGPYSNQPQHF. The CDR3 bases are TGTGCCAGCAGGGCGGGACCTTATAGCAATCAGCCCCAGCATTTT.

This clone was detected only a few times. In DNA, the CDR3 is TGCGCCAGCAGCTTGGCCCGGGCAGGGGGCACTGAAGCTTTCTTT. As protein: CASSLARAGGTEAFF. The chain is built from TRBV5-1 and TRBJ1-1; TRBD1 aligns across 7 bases. The V and J ends lost 0 bases and 4 bases, in that order; junction bases with no gene match: 6. CDR3 length: 15 residues. Looked up from germline, CDR1 is SGHRS and CDR2 is YFSETQ.

Comment on this clone: One end of the junction varies from germline; a read error may be responsible. Other nucleotide sequences in the sample specify the same CDR3. The chain couples TRBV19 to TRBJ2-7; D is ambiguous. Germline V gene sequence: CDR1 LNHDA, CDR2 SQIVND (reference sequence). This CDR3 contains 15 residues. The CDR3 region is CASSIDVARYYEQYF. CDR3 coding DNA: TGTGCCAGTAGCATAGATGTAGCTAGATACTACGAGCAGTACTTC.